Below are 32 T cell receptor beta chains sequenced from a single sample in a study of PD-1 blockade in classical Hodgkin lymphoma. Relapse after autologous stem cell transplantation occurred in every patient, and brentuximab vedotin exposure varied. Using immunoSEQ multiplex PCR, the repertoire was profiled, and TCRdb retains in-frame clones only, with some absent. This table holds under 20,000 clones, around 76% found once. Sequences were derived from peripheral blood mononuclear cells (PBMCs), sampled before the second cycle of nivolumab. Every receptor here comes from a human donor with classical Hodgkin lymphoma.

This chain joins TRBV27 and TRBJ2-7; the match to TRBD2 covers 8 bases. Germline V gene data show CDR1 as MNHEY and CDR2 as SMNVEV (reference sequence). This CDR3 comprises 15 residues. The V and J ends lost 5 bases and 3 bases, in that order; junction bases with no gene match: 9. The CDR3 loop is CASSREPGLDYEQYF. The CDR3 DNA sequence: TGTGCCAGCAGTAGGGAACCGGGACTAGACTACGAGCAGTACTTC.

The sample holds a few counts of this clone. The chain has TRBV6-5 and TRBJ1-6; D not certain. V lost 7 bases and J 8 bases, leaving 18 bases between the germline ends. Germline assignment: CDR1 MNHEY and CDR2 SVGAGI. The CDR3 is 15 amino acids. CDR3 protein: CASTEVSPLYSPLHF. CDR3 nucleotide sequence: TGTGCCAGCACCGAAGTTTCCCCTTTATATTCACCCCTCCACTTT.

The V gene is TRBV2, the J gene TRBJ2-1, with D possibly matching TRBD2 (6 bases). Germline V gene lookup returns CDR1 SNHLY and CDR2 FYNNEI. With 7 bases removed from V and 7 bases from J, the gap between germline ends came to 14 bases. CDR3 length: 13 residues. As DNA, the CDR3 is TGTGCCAGCACAGGGCCGGCGGGGAATGAGCAGTTCTTC. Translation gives CASTGPAGNEQFF. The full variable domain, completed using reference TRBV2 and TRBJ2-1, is EPEVTQTPSHQVTQMGQEVILRCVPISNHLYFYWYRQILGQKVEFLVSFYNNEISEKSEIFDDQFSVERPDGSNFTLKIRSTKLEDSAMYFCASTGPAGNEQFFGPGTRLTVL.

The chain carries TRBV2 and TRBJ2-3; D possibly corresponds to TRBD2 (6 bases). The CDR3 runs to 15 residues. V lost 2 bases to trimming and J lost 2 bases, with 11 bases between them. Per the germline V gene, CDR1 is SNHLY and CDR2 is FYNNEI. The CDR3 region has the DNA TGTGCCAGCAGTGAAAGGAGGGTAGACACAGATACGCAGTATTTT. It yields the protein CASSERRVDTDTQYF.

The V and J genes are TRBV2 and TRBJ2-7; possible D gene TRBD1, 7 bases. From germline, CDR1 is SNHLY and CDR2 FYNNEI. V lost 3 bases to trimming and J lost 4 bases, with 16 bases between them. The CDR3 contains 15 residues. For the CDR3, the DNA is TGTGCCAGCAGTGACAGGGGGGCCCGGACTTACGAGCAGTACTTC. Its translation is CASSDRGARTYEQYF.

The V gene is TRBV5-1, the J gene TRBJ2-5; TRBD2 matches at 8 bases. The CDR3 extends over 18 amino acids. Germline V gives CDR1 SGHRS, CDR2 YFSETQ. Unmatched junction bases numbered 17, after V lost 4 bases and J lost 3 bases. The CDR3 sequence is CASSLRFSGARREETQYF. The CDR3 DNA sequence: TGCGCCAGCAGCCTCCGGTTTAGCGGGGCCCGGAGAGAAGAGACCCAGTACTTC.

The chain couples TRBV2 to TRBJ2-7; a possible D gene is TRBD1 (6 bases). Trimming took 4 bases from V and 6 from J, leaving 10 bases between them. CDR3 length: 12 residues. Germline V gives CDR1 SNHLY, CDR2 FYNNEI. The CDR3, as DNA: TGTGCCAGCAGTGCACAGGGCTCCGAGCAGTACTTC. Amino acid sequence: CASSAQGSEQYF.

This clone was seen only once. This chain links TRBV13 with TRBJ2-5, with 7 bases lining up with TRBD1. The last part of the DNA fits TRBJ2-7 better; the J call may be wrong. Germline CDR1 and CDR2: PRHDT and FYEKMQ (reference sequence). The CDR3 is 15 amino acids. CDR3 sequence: CASSTRTGSTDEQYF. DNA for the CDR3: TGTGCCAGCAGCACCCGGACAGGAAGCACCGACGAGCAGTACTTC.

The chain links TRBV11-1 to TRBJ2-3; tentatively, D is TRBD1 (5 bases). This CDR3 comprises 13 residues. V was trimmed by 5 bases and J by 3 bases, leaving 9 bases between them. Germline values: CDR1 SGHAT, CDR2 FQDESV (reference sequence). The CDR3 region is CASSPTDTDTQYF. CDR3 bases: TGTGCCAGCAGCCCGACAGATACAGATACGCAGTATTTT. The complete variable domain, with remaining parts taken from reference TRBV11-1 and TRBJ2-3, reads EAEVAQSPRYKITEKSQAVAFWCDPISGHATLYWYRQILGQGPELLVQFQDESVVDDSQLPKDRFSAERLKGVDSTLKIQPAELGDSAMYLCASSPTDTDTQYFGPGTRLTVL.

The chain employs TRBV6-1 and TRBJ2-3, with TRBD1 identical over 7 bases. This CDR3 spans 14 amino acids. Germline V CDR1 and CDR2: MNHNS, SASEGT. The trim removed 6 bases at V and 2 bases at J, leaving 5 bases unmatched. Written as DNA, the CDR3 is TGTGCCAGCAGGCGGACAGGTTCCACAGATACGCAGTATTTT. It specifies CASRRTGSTDTQYF.

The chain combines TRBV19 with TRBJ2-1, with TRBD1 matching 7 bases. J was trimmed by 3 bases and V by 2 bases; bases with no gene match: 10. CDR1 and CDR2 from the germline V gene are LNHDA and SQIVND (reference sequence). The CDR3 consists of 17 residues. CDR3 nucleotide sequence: TGTGCCAGTAGTATAACCTCGCGACAGGGTCTCTACAATGAGCAGTTCTTC. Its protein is CASSITSRQGLYNEQFF.

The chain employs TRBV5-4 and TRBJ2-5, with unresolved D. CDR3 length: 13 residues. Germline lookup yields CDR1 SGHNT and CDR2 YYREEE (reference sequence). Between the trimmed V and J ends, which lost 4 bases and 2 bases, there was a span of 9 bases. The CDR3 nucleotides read TGTGCCAGCAGCATACCTGGGCAAGAGACCCAGTACTTC. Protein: CASSIPGQETQYF.

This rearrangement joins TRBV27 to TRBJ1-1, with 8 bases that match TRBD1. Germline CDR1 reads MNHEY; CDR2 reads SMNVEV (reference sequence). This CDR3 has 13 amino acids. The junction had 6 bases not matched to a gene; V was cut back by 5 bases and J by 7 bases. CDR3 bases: TGTGCCAGCAGTGTCAGGGGGCCCCGTGAAGCTTTCTTT. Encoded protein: CASSVRGPREAFF.

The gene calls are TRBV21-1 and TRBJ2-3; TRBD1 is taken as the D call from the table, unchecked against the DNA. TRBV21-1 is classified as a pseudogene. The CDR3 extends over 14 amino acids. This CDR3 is CASSNRGGVDTQYF. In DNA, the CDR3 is TGTGCCAGCAGCAACAGGGGTGGTGTGGATACGCAGTATTTT.

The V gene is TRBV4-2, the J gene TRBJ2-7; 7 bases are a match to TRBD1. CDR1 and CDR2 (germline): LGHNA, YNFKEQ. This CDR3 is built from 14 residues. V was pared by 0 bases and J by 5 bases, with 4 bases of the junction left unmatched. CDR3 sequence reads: CASSQDGTVNEQYF. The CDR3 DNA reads TGTGCCAGCAGCCAAGACGGGACAGTCAACGAGCAGTACTTC.

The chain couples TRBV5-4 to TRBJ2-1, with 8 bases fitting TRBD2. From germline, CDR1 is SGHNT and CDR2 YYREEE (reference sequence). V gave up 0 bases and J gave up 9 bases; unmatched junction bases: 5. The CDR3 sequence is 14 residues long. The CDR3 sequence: CASSLVPGGREQFF. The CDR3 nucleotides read TGTGCCAGCAGCTTGGTTCCGGGGGGGCGTGAGCAGTTCTTC.

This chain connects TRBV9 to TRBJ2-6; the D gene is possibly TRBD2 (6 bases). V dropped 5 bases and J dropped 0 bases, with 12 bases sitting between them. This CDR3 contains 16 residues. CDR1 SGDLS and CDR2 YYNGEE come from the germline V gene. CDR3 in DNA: TGTGCCAGCAGTGGGACTGTGAGCTCTGGGGCCAACGTCCTGACTTTC. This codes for CASSGTVSSGANVLTF.

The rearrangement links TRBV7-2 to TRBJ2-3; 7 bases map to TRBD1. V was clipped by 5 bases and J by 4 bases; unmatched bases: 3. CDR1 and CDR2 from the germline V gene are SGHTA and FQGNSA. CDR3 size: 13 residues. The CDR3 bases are TGTGCCAGCAGCGCACAGGGGCCAGATACGCAGTATTTT. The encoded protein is CASSAQGPDTQYF.

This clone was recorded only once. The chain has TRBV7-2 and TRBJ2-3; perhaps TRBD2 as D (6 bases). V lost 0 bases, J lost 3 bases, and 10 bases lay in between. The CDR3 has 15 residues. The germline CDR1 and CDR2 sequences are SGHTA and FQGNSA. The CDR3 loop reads CASSLAGGETDTQYF. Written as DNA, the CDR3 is TGTGCCAGCAGCTTAGCTGGCGGGGAAACAGATACGCAGTATTTT. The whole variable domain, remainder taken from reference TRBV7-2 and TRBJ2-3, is GAGVSQSPSNKVTEKGKDVELRCDPISGHTALYWYRQSLGQGLEFLIYFQGNSAPDKSGLPSDRFSAERTGGSVSTLTIQRTQQEDSAVYLCASSLAGGETDTQYFGPGTRLTVL.

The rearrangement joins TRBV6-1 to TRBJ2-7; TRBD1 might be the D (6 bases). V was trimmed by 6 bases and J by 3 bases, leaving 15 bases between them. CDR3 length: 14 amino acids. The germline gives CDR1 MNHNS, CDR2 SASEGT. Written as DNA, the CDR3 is TGTGCCAGCAGCCCAAGGACAGCCTACTACGAGCAGTACTTC. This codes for CASSPRTAYYEQYF.

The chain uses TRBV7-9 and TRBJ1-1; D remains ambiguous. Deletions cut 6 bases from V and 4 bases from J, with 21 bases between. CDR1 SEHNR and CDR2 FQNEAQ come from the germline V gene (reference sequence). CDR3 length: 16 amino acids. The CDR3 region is CASSFSGRHGGTEAFF. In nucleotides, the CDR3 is TGTGCCAGCAGTTTCTCGGGAAGGCATGGTGGCACTGAAGCTTTCTTT.

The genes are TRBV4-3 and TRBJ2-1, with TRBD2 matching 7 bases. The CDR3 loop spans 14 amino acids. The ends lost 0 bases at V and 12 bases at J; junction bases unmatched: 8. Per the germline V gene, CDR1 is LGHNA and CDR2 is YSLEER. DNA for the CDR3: TGCGCCAGCAGCCAAGACGCCAGGGAGGGTTGGCAGTTCTTC. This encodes CASSQDAREGWQFF.

The DNA for the CDR3 is TGTGCCAGCAGAACAGGGTTGGCAGGACAGCCCCAGCATTTT. The encoded protein is CASRTGLAGQPQHF. The rearrangement uses TRBV6-5 and TRBJ1-5; D is possibly TRBD1 (6 bases). V was cut by 6 bases and J by 7 bases, with 16 bases left in between. The CDR3 sequence is 14 residues long. The germline V gene encodes CDR1 MNHEY and CDR2 SVGAGI.

The DNA for the CDR3 is TGTGCCAGCAGCTTGGACAGGGGCACTGAAGCTTTCTTT. It translates to CASSLDRGTEAFF. The V gene is TRBV5-5, the J gene TRBJ1-1; 7 nucleotides line up with TRBD1. CDR1 SGHKS and CDR2 YYEKEE come from the germline V gene (reference sequence). Trimming cost V 0 bases and J 4 bases; bases outside gene matches: 0. This CDR3 region has 13 residues.

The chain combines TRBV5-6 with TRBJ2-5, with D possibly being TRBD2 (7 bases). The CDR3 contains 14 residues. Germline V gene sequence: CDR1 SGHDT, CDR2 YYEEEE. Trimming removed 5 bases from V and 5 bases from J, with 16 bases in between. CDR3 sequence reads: CASSGGGPLETQYF. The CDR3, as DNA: TGTGCCAGCAGTGGCGGGGGCCCTCTGGAGACCCAGTACTTC.

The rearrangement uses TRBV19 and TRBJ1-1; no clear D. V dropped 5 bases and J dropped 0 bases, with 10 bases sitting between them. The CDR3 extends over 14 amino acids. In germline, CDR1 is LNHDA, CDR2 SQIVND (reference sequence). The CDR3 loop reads CASSAGRMNTEAFF. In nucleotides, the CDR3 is TGTGCCAGTAGTGCCGGACGGATGAACACTGAAGCTTTCTTT.

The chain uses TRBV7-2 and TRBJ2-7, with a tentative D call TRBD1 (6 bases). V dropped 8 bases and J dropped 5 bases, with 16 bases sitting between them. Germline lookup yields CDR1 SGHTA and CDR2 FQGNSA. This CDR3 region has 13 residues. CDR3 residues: CASQITGYHEQYF. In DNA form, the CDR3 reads TGTGCCAGCCAAATAACAGGGTACCACGAGCAGTACTTC. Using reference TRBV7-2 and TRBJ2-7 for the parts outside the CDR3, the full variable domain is GAGVSQSPSNKVTEKGKDVELRCDPISGHTALYWYRQSLGQGLEFLIYFQGNSAPDKSGLPSDRFSAERTGGSVSTLTIQRTQQEDSAVYLCASQITGYHEQYFGPGTRLTVT.

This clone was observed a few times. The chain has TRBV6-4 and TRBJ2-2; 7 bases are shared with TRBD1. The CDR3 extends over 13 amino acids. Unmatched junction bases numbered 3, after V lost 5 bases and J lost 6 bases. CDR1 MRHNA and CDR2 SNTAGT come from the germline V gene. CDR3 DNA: TGTGCCAGCAGTACAGGGGTCGCCGGGGAGCTGTTTTTT. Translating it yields CASSTGVAGELFF.

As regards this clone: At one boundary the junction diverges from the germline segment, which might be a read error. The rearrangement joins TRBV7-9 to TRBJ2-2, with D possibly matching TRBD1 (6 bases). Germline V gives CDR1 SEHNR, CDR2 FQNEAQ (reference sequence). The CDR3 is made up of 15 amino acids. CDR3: CASGFVGGNTGELFF. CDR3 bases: TGTGCCAGCGGCTTTGTAGGGGGGAACACCGGGGAGCTGTTTTTT.

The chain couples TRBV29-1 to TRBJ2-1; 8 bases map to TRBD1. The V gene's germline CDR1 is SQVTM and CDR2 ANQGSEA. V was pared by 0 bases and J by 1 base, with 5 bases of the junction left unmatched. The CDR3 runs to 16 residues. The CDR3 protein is CSVEDPDRESYNEQFF. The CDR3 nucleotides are TGCAGCGTTGAAGACCCGGACAGGGAGTCCTACAATGAGCAGTTCTTC.

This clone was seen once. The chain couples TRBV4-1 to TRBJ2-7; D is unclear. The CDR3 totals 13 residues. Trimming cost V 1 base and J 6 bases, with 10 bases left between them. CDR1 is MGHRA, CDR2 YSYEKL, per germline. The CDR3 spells CASSQVSRIEQYF. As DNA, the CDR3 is TGCGCCAGCAGCCAAGTCAGCAGAATCGAGCAGTACTTC.

The CDR3 bases are TGTGCCAGCAGCCTGCCCGGACAGGGAGTCTACGAGCAGTACTTC. The encoded protein is CASSLPGQGVYEQYF. The rearrangement joins TRBV28 to TRBJ2-7, with TRBD1 identical over 8 bases. The CDR3 runs 15 residues. The J segment lost 3 bases and the V segment lost 6 bases, leaving 10 bases of the junction unmatched. Germline values: CDR1 MDHEN, CDR2 SYDVKM.